A single sample gave rise to the 3 T cell receptor beta chains below, sequenced in a study of cytomegalovirus exposure and HLA in healthy donors. Primers included in the PCR were 60 Vbeta and 13 Jbeta primers. Using immunoSEQ multiplex PCR, the repertoire was profiled, and TCRdb retains in-frame clones only, with some absent. The repertoire holds about 190,000 clones, with 70% to 90% as singletons. Sequences were obtained from PBMCs. Receptor source: a woman younger than 35 in good health and CMV-seropositive.

The chain links TRBV9 to TRBJ2-1, with TRBD1 identical over 9 bases. V shed 2 bases and J 4 bases; nucleotides not matched to a gene: 4. The CDR3 spans 15 residues. Germline values: CDR1 SGDLS, CDR2 YYNGEE. Here the CDR3 reads CASSVTGGVYNEQFF. As DNA, the CDR3 is TGTGCCAGCAGCGTGACAGGGGGGGTATACAATGAGCAGTTCTTC. Combining the CDR3 with reference TRBV9 and TRBJ2-1 gives the whole variable domain DSGVTQTPKHLITATGQRVTLRCSPRSGDLSVYWYQQSLDQGLQFLIQYYNGEERAKGNILERFSAQQFPDLHSELNLSSLELGDSALYFCASSVTGGVYNEQFFGPGTRLTVL.

The V and J genes are TRBV14 and TRBJ2-1; D is perhaps TRBD1 (6 bases). The CDR3 consists of 13 residues. Trimming stripped 1 base from V and 10 bases from J, with 11 bases between. CDR1 SGHDN and CDR2 FVKESK come from the germline V gene. Written as DNA, the CDR3 is TGTGCCAGCAGCCAAGTTGGGGGCGGGGAGCAGTTCTTC. Encoded protein: CASSQVGGGEQFF.

The rearrangement links TRBV27 to TRBJ2-7, with D perhaps TRBD2 (6 bases). Trimming left V 6 bases short and J 4 bases short, with 28 bases between. The CDR3 contains 18 residues. Germline-derived CDR1 and CDR2 are MNHEY and SMNVEV (reference sequence). The CDR3 DNA sequence: TGTGCCAGCAGCCCCCAACCTATGGGAGGCCCGTCTAAATACGAGCAGTACGTC. This codes for CASSPQPMGGPSKYEQYV.